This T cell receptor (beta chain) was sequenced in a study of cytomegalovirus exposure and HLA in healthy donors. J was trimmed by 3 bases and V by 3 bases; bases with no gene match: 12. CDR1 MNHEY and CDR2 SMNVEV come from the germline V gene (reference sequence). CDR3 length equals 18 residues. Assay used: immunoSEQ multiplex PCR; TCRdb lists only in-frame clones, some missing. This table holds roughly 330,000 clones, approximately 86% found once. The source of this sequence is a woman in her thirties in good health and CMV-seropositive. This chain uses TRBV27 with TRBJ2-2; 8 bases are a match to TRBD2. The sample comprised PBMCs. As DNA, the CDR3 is TGTGCCAGCAGTTTCTGGAGTAGCGGGAAGTTGTACACCGGGGAGCTGTTTTTT. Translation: CASSFWSSGKLYTGELFF.